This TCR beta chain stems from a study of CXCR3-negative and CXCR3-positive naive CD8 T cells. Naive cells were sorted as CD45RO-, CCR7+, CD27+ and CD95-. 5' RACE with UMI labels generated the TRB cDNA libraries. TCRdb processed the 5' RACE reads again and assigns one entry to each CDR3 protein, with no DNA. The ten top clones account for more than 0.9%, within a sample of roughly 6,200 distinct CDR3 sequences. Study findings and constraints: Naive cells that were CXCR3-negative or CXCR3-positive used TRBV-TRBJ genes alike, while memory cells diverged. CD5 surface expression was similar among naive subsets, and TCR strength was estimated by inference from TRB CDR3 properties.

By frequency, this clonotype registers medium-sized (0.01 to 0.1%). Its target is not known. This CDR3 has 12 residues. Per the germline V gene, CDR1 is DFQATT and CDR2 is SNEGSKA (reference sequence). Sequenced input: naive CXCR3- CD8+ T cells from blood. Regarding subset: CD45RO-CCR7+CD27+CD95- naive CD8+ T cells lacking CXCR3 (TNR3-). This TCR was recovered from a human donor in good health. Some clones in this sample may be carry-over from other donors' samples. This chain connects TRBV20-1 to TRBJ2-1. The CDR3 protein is CSAVGTINEQFF.